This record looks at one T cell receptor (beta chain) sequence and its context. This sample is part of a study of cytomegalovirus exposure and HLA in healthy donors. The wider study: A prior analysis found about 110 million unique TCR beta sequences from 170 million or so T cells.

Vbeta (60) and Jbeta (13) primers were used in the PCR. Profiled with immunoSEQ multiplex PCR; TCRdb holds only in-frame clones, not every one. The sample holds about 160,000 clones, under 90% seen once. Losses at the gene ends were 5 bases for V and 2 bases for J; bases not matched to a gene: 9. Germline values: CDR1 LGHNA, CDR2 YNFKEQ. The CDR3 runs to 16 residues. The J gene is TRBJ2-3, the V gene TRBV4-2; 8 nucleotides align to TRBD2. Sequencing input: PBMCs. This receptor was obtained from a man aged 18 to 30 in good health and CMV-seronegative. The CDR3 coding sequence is TGTGCCAGCAGCTCCGTCGGGGGGGGGACCACAGATACGCAGTATTTT. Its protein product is CASSSVGGGTTDTQYF.